The clone carrying this T cell receptor beta chain has just one count. This specimen belongs to a study of blood T cell repertoires in COVID-19. Study-wide context: T cells, B-cell-depleted T cells, or PBMCs supplied cDNA or gDNA.

Per the original data handling: Quantification of nucleated cells was approximated via reference gene primer amplification. Some clones are missing from TCRdb's copy, which holds only in-frame ones; the method was immunoSEQ multiplex PCR. The V and J calls and clone size are taken from that table; D and trimming were inferred from the DNA. Here the sample spans 190,000 or so clones, around 90% being singletons. V was pared by 4 bases and J by 2 bases, with 10 bases between. The CDR3 loop spans 14 amino acids. CDR1 SGHTA and CDR2 FQGNSA come from the germline V gene. The chain links TRBV7-2 to TRBJ2-3; TRBD2 is a possible D gene (5 bases). This receptor was obtained from a man between 35 and 55 years old with active or convalescent COVID-19. What was sequenced was peripheral blood. CDR3 protein: CASSSSGFTDTQYF. CDR3 DNA sequence: TGTGCCAGCAGCTCGTCGGGGTTCACAGATACGCAGTATTTT.